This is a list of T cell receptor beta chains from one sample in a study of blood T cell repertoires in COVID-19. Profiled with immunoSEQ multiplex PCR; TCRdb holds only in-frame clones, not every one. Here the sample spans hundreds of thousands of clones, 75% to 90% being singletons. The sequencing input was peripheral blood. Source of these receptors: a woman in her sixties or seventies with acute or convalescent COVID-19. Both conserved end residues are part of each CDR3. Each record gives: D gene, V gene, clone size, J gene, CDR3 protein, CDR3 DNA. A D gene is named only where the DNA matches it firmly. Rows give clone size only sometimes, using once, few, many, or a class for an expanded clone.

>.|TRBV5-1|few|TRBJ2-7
CASSPGHNSYEQYF
TGCGCCAGCAGCCCGGGACATAACTCCTACGAGCAGTACTTC
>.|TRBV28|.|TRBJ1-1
CASHAAVEAFF
TGTGCCAGCCATGCCGCGGTGGAAGCTTTCTTT
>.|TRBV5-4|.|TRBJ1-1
CASSLASVTLAEAFF
TGTGCCAGCAGCTTGGCCTCGGTGACTTTAGCTGAAGCTTTCTTT
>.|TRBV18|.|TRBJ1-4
CASSRGGEKLFF
TGTGCCAGCTCCCGGGGGGGCGAAAAACTGTTTTTT
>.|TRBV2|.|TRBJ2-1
CASRGAISPEQFF
TGTGCCAGCAGGGGGGCGATCAGTCCTGAGCAGTTCTTC
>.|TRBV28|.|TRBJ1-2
CATLDLTNYGYTF
TGTGCCACCCTAGACTTAACTAACTATGGCTACACCTTC
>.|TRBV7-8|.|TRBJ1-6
CASSLVEESSYNSPLHF
TGTGCCAGCAGCTTAGTCGAGGAGAGCTCCTATAATTCACCCCTCCACTTT
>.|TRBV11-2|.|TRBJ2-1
CASSRVGGRTDNEQFF
TGTGCCAGCAGTCGAGTGGGGGGAAGAACGGACAATGAGCAGTTCTTC
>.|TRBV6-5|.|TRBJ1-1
CASSYRGGRNEAFF
TGTGCCAGCAGTTACAGGGGGGGCCGGAATGAAGCTTTCTTT
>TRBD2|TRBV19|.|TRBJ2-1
CASRRTSGSNEQFF
TGTGCCAGTAGAAGGACTAGCGGGAGTAATGAGCAGTTCTTC
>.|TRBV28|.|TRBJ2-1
CASSLSAQVLVEQFF
TGTGCCAGCAGTTTATCGGCACAGGTTTTGGTTGAGCAGTTCTTC
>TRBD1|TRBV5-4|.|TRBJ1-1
CASSLTGQGYTEAFF
TGTGCCAGCAGCCTGACGGGACAGGGTTACACTGAAGCTTTCTTT
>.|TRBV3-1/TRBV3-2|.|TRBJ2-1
CASSQDLRGEQFF
TGTGCCAGCAGCCAAGATCTAAGGGGTGAGCAGTTCTTC
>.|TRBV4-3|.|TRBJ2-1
CASSQVWEAEQFF
TGCGCCAGCAGCCAAGTTTGGGAGGCGGAGCAGTTCTTC
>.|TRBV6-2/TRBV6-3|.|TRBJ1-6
CASSYQWSPLHF
TGTGCCAGCAGTTACCAGTGGTCACCCCTCCACTTT
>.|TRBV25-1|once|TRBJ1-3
CASRIENTIYF
TGTGCCAGCAGAATAGAAAACACCATATATTTT
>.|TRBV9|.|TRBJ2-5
CASSTPGFKETQYF
TGTGCCAGCAGCACCCCGGGATTCAAAGAGACCCAGTACTTC
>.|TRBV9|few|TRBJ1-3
CASSVGAAGNTIYF
TGTGCCAGCAGCGTAGGGGCAGCTGGAAACACCATATATTTT
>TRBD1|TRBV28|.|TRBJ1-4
CASRWTGVEKLFF
TGTGCCAGCAGGTGGACAGGGGTAGAAAAACTGTTTTTT
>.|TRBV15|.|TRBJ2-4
CATRRGTAENIQYF
TGTGCCACCAGGAGGGGGACGGCCGAAAACATTCAGTACTTC
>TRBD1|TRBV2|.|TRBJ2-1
CASIRDRANEQFF
TGTGCCAGCATTCGAGACAGGGCCAATGAGCAGTTCTTC
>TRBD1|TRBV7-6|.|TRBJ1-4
CAGSVSTGANEKLFF
TGTGCCGGCAGCGTCTCGACAGGGGCGAATGAAAAACTGTTTTTT
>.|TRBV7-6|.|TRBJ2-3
CASSLWLADTQYF
TGTGCCAGCAGCTTATGGCTGGCAGATACGCAGTATTTT
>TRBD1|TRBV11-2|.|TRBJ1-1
CASSRRDSNTEAFF
TGTGCCAGCAGCAGACGGGACAGTAACACTGAAGCTTTCTTT
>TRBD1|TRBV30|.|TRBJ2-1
CAWTGTGSYNEQFF
TGTGCCTGGACCGGGACAGGGTCCTACAATGAGCAGTTCTTC
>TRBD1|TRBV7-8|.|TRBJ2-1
CASSSKRGQGYNEQFF
TGTGCCAGCAGCTCGAAGCGGGGACAGGGTTACAATGAGCAGTTCTTC
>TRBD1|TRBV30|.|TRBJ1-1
CAWWQGARAEAFF
TGTGCCTGGTGGCAGGGGGCGAGGGCTGAAGCTTTCTTT
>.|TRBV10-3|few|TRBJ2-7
CAISEGAANYEQYF
TGTGCCATCAGTGAGGGGGCGGCTAACTACGAGCAGTACTTC
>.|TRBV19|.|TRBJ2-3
CASSIDLEADTQYF
TGTGCCAGTAGTATCGATTTGGAGGCAGATACGCAGTATTTT
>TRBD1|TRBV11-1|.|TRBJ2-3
CASSPDRGSDTQYF
TGTGCCAGCAGCCCAGACAGGGGCTCAGATACGCAGTATTTT
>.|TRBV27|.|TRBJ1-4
CASSFKGPWGEKLFF
TGTGCCAGCAGTTTCAAGGGGCCTTGGGGTGAAAAACTGTTTTTT
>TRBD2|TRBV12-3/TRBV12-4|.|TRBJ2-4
CASTLGGGNIQYF
TGTGCCAGCACCCTGGGGGGGGGAAACATTCAGTACTTC
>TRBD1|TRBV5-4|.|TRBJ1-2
CASSADRVGYTF
TGTGCCAGCAGCGCAGACAGGGTCGGCTACACCTTC
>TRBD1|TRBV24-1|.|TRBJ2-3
CATSAPSGTGKYAPGTDTQYF
TGTGCCACCAGTGCCCCCTCCGGGACAGGGAAATATGCCCCCGGCACAGATACGCAGTATTTT
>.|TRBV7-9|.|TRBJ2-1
CASSPGDSYNEQFF
TGTGCCAGCAGTCCGGGCGACAGCTACAATGAGCAGTTCTTC
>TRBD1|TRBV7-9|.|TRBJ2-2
CASTPSGTGATGELFF
TGTGCCAGCACCCCCTCCGGGACAGGGGCCACCGGGGAGCTGTTTTTT
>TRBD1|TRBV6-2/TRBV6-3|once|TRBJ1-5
CASSDRQGLNQPQHF
TGTGCCAGCAGTGACCGACAGGGACTCAATCAGCCCCAGCATTTT